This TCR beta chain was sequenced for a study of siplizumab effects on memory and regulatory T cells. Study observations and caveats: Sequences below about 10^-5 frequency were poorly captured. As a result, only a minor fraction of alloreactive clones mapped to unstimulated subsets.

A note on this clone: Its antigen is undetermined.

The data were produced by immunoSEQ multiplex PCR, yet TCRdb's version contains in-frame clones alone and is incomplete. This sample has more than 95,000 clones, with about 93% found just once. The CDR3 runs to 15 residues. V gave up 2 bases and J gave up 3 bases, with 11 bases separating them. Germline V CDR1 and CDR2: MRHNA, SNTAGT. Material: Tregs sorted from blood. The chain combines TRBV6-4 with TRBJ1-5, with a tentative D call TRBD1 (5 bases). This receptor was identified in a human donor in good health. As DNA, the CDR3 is TGTGCCAGCAGTGACGGGCAGGGATTCAATCAGCCCCAGCATTTT. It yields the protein CASSDGQGFNQPQHF.